This T cell receptor (beta chain) was retrieved from a study of shared clonotypes between healthy human individuals. J gave up 4 bases and V 6 bases, and 2 bases lay outside the gene matches. The CDR3 loop spans 15 amino acids. Germline-derived CDR1 and CDR2 are LNHDA and SQIVND (reference sequence). Sequenced by immunoSEQ multiplex PCR; TCRdb stores in-frame clones only, minus some. The sample holds hundreds of thousands of clones; approximately 96% are singletons and the top ten take about 0.11%. The naive CD8 population came from CD45RO-negative cells selected for CCR7, without terminally differentiated effector memory CD45RA+ cells.

Sequences were obtained from naive CD8+ T cells sorted from blood. This clonotype was sampled from a woman aged 25 to 39 in good health. V and J are TRBV19 and TRBJ2-1; 14 bases map to TRBD2. CDR3 protein: CASSRLAGGYNEQFF. CDR3 in DNA: TGTGCCAGTAGCCGACTAGCGGGAGGGTACAATGAGCAGTTCTTC.